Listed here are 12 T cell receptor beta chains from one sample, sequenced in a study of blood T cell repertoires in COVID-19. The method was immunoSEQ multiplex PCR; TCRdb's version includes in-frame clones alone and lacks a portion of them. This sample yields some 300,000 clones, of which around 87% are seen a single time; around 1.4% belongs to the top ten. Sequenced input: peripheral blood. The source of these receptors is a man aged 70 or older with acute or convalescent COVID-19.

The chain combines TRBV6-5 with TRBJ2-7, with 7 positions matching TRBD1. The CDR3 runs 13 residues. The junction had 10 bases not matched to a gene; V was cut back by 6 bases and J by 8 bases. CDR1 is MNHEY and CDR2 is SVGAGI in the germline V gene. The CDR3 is CASSIAQGVQQYF. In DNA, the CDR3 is TGTGCCAGCAGCATCGCCCAGGGGGTACAGCAGTACTTC.

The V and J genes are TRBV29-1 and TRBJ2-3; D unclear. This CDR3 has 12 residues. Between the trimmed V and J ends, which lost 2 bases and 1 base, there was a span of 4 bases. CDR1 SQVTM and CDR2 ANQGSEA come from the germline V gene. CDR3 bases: TGCAGCGTTGAACCCGGCACAGATACGCAGTATTTT. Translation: CSVEPGTDTQYF.

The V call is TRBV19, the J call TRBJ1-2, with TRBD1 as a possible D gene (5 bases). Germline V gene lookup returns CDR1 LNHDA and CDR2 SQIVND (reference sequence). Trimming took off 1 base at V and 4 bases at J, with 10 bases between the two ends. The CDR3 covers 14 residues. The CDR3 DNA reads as TGTGCCAGTAGTATAGTCCCAGACAGCTATGGCTACACCTTC. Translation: CASSIVPDSYGYTF.

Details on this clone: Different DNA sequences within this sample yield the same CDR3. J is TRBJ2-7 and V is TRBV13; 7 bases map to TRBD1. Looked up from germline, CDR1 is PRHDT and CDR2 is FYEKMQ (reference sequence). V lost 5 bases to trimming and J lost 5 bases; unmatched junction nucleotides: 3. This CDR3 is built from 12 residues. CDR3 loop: CASSRTGDEQYF. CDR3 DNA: TGTGCCAGCAGCCGGACAGGCGACGAGCAGTACTTC.

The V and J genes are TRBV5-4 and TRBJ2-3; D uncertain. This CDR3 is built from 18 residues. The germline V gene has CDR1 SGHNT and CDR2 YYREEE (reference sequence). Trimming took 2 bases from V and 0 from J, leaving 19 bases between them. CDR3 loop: CASSFLMLSLTSTDTQYF. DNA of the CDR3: TGTGCCAGCAGCTTCCTGATGTTGTCATTGACTAGCACAGATACGCAGTATTTT.

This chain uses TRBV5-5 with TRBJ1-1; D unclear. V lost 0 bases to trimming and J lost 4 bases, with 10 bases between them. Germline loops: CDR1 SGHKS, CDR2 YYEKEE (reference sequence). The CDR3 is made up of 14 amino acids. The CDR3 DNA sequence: TGTGCCAGCAGCTTGGGGCAAGCGTCCACTGAAGCTTTCTTT. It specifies CASSLGQASTEAFF.

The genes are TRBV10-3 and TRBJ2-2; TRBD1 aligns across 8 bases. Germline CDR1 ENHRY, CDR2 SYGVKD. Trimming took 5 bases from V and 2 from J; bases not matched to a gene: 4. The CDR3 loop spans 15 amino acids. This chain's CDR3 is CAISPGQANTGELFF. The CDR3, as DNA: TGTGCCATCAGTCCGGGACAGGCAAACACCGGGGAGCTGTTTTTT.

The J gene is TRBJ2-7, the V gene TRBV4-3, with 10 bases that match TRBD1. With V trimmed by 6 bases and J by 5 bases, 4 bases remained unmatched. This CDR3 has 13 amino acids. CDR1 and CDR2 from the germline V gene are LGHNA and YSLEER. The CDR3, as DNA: TGCGCCAGCAGTCGGGACAGGGGCCACGAGCAGTACTTC. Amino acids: CASSRDRGHEQYF.

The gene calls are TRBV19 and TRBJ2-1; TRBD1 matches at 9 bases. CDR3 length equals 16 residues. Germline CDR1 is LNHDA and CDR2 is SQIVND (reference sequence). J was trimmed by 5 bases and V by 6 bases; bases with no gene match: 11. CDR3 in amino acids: CASSILQGAVDNEQFF. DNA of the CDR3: TGTGCCAGTAGCATCCTACAGGGGGCCGTTGACAATGAGCAGTTCTTC.

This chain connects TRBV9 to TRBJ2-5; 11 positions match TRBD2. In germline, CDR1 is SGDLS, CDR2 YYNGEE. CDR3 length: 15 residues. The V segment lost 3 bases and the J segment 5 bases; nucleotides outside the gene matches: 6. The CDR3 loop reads CASSDSTSGVETQYF. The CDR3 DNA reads TGTGCCAGCAGCGACTCGACTAGCGGGGTTGAGACCCAGTACTTC. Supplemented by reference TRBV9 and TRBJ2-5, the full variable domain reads DSGVTQTPKHLITATGQRVTLRCSPRSGDLSVYWYQQSLDQGLQFLIQYYNGEERAKGNILERFSAQQFPDLHSELNLSSLELGDSALYFCASSDSTSGVETQYFGPGTRLLVL.

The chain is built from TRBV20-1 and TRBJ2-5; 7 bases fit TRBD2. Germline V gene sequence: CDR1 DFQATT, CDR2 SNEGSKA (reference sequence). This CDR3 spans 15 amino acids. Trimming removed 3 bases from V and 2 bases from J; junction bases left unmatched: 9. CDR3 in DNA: TGCAGTGCTAGTCGGCCCCTGGGGGGGCAAGAGACCCAGTACTTC. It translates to CSASRPLGGQETQYF.

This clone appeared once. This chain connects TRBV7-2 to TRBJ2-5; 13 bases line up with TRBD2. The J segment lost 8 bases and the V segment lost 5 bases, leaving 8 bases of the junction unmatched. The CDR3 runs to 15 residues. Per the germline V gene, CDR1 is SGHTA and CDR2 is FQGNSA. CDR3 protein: CASSRRTSGGETQYF. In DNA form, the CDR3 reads TGTGCCAGCAGCCGTCGCACTAGCGGGGGGGAAACCCAGTACTTC.